This T cell receptor (beta chain) was captured by sequencing in a study of T cell responses to AZD1222 COVID-19 vaccine. Profiled with immunoSEQ multiplex PCR; TCRdb holds only in-frame clones, not every one. This sample carries 25,000 or so clones, 92% of them seen once, and the ten largest clones take around 8%. Germline-derived CDR1 and CDR2 are MNHGY and SVAAGI. This CDR3 is built from 11 residues. Trimming left V 3 bases short and J 5 bases short, with 4 bases between. General observations from the study: Distributed over spike, vaccine-associated CD4 TCRs predominated at 160-218 and 743-854. Increases in Spike-specific TCR breadth and depth were seen after two AZD1222 doses.

Second doses that came at about 4 or about 12 weeks were put together. A remark on this clone: The target antigen is unknown.

The V gene is TRBV6-9, the J gene TRBJ2-5; unclear D gene. The sample consisted of peripheral blood, taken 28 days after the second AZD1222 dose. The receptor's source is an adult who received the AZD1222 COVID-19 vaccine. CDR3 amino acids: CASSYWETQYF. CDR3 DNA sequence: TGTGCCAGCAGTTACTGGGAGACCCAGTACTTC.